Below, 21 T cell receptor beta chains from the same sample are listed, as sequenced in a study of cytomegalovirus exposure and HLA in healthy donors. Produced via immunoSEQ multiplex PCR; TCRdb's table is partial and in-frame only. The sample records 150,000 to 200,000 clones, 70% to 90% being singletons. Sequencing was carried out using PBMCs. The receptors originated from a man in his thirties or forties in good health and CMV-seropositive.

This chain links TRBV27 with TRBJ2-1, with 9 bases lining up with TRBD1. Trimming took 5 bases from V and 3 from J; bases not matched to a gene: 11. Germline CDR1 is MNHEY and CDR2 is SMNVEV (reference sequence). The CDR3 contains 17 residues. In DNA form, the CDR3 reads TGTGCCAGCAGTACAACCCGACAGGGGGGGTACTACAATGAGCAGTTCTTC. Its protein product is CASSTTRQGGYYNEQFF.

The chain uses TRBV9 and TRBJ1-2; no clear D. From germline, CDR1 is SGDLS and CDR2 YYNGEE. This CDR3 has 13 amino acids. The V end lost 0 bases, the J end lost 7 bases, and 10 bases lay between the germline ends. CDR3 loop: CASSVGGPGGYTF. The CDR3 bases are TGTGCCAGCAGCGTAGGAGGGCCTGGTGGCTACACCTTC.

This clone was seen just once. The chain recombines TRBV9 with TRBJ2-4; the match to TRBD2 covers 16 bases. The J segment lost 5 bases and the V segment lost 0 bases, leaving 8 bases of the junction unmatched. This CDR3 has 19 amino acids. The germline V gene encodes CDR1 SGDLS and CDR2 YYNGEE. The CDR3 nucleotides read TGTGCCAGCAGCGTAGGCCCGGGACTAGCGGGGGGGCAGGAAAACATTCAGTACTTC. Translation: CASSVGPGLAGGQENIQYF.

The V call is TRBV27, the J call TRBJ1-1; TRBD1 matches at 9 bases. The CDR3 totals 15 residues. V lost 6 bases, J lost 0 bases, and 5 bases stayed unmatched. Germline CDR1 reads MNHEY; CDR2 reads SMNVEV (reference sequence). The CDR3 loop reads CASSRGQGMNTEAFF. The DNA of the CDR3 is TGTGCCAGCAGCCGGGGACAGGGAATGAACACTGAAGCTTTCTTT.

V and J are TRBV6-1 and TRBJ2-1; D may be TRBD2 (6 bases). Germline values: CDR1 MNHNS, CDR2 SASEGT. The V end was cut by 3 bases, the J end by 13 bases, with 16 bases between. The CDR3 consists of 13 residues. The CDR3 DNA follows: TGTGCCAGCAGTGAGAATCCGCGGGGCCAACAGTTCTTC. This sequence encodes CASSENPRGQQFF.

The chain couples TRBV7-9 to TRBJ1-1; 10 nucleotides align to TRBD1. From germline, CDR1 is SEHNR and CDR2 FQNEAQ (reference sequence). This CDR3 is built from 14 residues. The V segment lost 5 bases and the J segment 5 bases; nucleotides outside the gene matches: 5. CDR3 region: CASSGGQGVTEAFF. The CDR3 DNA is TGTGCCAGCAGCGGAGGACAGGGGGTGACTGAAGCTTTCTTT.

The chain is built from TRBV7-2 and TRBJ2-1; tentatively, D is TRBD2 (7 bases). Trimming left V 5 bases short and J 12 bases short, with 17 bases between. The germline V gene has CDR1 SGHTA and CDR2 FQGNSA. The CDR3 is 13 residues long. This chain's CDR3 is CASSPEVGGGQFF. CDR3 DNA: TGTGCCAGCAGCCCAGAGGTGGGAGGGGGGCAGTTCTTC.

This chain joins TRBV19 and TRBJ1-1; D remains ambiguous. Germline-derived CDR1 and CDR2 are LNHDA and SQIVND (reference sequence). The CDR3 covers 12 residues. V lost 1 base and J lost 8, with 8 bases in between. The CDR3 bases are TGTGCCAGTAGTATAGCGGAGAGAGAAGCTTTCTTT. This gives the protein CASSIAEREAFF.

The gene calls are TRBV7-2 and TRBJ2-2; 11 bases are shared with TRBD1. V shed 2 bases, J shed 4 bases, and the junction held 3 bases outside the gene matches. The CDR3 loop spans 16 amino acids. Germline CDR1 and CDR2: SGHTA and FQGNSA. This chain's CDR3 is CASSLRGQGVTGELFF. CDR3 nucleotides: TGTGCCAGCAGCTTAAGGGGACAGGGGGTCACCGGGGAGCTGTTTTTT.

V and J are TRBV27 and TRBJ2-7; 8 nucleotides agree with TRBD2. The CDR3 runs to 15 residues. Germline values: CDR1 MNHEY, CDR2 SMNVEV (reference sequence). V dropped 5 bases and J dropped 0; count of bases not matched to a gene: 6. The CDR3 loop is CASSLIAGHSYEQYF. CDR3 bases: TGTGCCAGCAGTCTCATAGCGGGGCACTCCTACGAGCAGTACTTC.

The J gene is TRBJ2-7, the V gene TRBV6-5; 10 nucleotides agree with TRBD1. This CDR3 has 16 amino acids. Losses at the gene ends were 2 bases for V and 2 bases for J; bases not matched to a gene: 6. The V gene's germline CDR1 is MNHEY and CDR2 SVGAGI. The CDR3 nucleotides read TGTGCCAGCAGTTACAGACAGGGGGCCGTCGCCTACGAGCAGTACTTC. Translated: CASSYRQGAVAYEQYF.

The chain joins TRBV7-8 to TRBJ1-5, with 9 bases lining up with TRBD1. Trimming took 4 bases from V and 1 from J; bases not matched to a gene: 8. Germline CDR1 is SGHVS and CDR2 is FQNEAQ. The CDR3 covers 17 residues. The CDR3 loop is CASSYGTGMVSNQPQHF. The CDR3 DNA reads as TGTGCCAGCAGCTACGGGACAGGGATGGTAAGCAATCAGCCCCAGCATTTT.

The chain joins TRBV9 to TRBJ1-3, with 9 bases identical to TRBD1. The CDR3 is 21 amino acids. The germline V gene encodes CDR1 SGDLS and CDR2 YYNGEE. The ends lost 3 bases at V and 0 bases at J; junction bases unmatched: 19. The CDR3 sequence is CASSDNDRDREEGRSGNTIYF. DNA for the CDR3: TGTGCCAGCAGCGACAACGACCGGGACAGGGAAGAAGGGCGCTCTGGAAACACCATATATTTT.

This chain joins TRBV7-9 and TRBJ2-7; D is possibly TRBD1 (6 bases). CDR3 length equals 16 residues. Trimming removed 4 bases at V and 7 bases at J, with 23 bases between. Germline V gene data show CDR1 as SEHNR and CDR2 as FQNEAQ (reference sequence). The CDR3 sequence is CASSSEQGFLTTEQYF. The DNA for the CDR3 is TGTGCCAGCAGCTCGGAACAGGGTTTCCTCACTACTGAGCAGTACTTC.

In DNA form, the CDR3 reads TGTGCCAGCAGCTCCAGGGGGCGCGGGGAGCTGTTTTTT. Its protein product is CASSSRGRGELFF. This sequence joins TRBV5-4 and TRBJ2-2, with TRBD1 matching 8 bases. Germline CDR1 is SGHNT and CDR2 is YYREEE (reference sequence). The CDR3 spans 13 residues. V was pared by 3 bases and J by 7 bases, with 2 bases of the junction left unmatched.

The chain employs TRBV7-6 and TRBJ2-2; the match to TRBD2 covers 11 bases. The CDR3 spans 16 residues. CDR1 and CDR2 from the germline V gene are SGHVS and FNYEAQ. J gave up 7 bases and V 1 base, and 5 bases lay outside the gene matches. This chain's CDR3 is CASSLGGLAEGGELFF. In DNA, the CDR3 is TGTGCCAGCAGCTTAGGGGGACTAGCGGAGGGCGGGGAGCTGTTTTTT.

The chain couples TRBV27 to TRBJ2-7; D is undetermined. The CDR3 spans 13 residues. V was trimmed by 3 bases and J by 0 bases, leaving 6 bases between them. The germline V gene has CDR1 MNHEY and CDR2 SMNVEV (reference sequence). The CDR3 DNA reads TGTGCCAGCAGTTTCCCTAGCTCCTACGAGCAGTACTTC. Protein sequence: CASSFPSSYEQYF.

This chain uses TRBV5-1 with TRBJ2-4; 8 positions agree with TRBD1. J gave up 8 bases and V 4 bases, and 14 bases lay outside the gene matches. Germline CDR1 SGHRS, CDR2 YFSETQ. This CDR3 is built from 16 residues. The CDR3 protein is CASSPGPRTGSDIQYF. The CDR3 nucleotides read TGCGCCAGCAGCCCGGGCCCAAGGACAGGGTCTGACATTCAGTACTTC.

This clone has a handful of counts. The gene calls are TRBV5-6 and TRBJ2-7; 7 bases line up with TRBD1. Germline CDR1 reads SGHDT; CDR2 reads YYEEEE. V gave up 2 bases and J gave up 2 bases; unmatched junction bases: 4. This CDR3 contains 14 residues. CDR3 amino acids: CASSFRDRPYEQYF. CDR3 nucleotide sequence: TGTGCCAGCAGCTTCCGGGACAGACCCTACGAGCAGTACTTC.

J is TRBJ1-5 and V is TRBV6-5; the D is unclear. Germline assignment: CDR1 MNHEY and CDR2 SVGAGI. Deletions cut 2 bases from V and 2 bases from J, with 10 bases between. The CDR3 consists of 15 residues. CDR3: CASSYSGQGNQPQHF. The CDR3 DNA follows: TGTGCCAGCAGTTACAGCGGGCAGGGCAATCAGCCCCAGCATTTT.

This chain uses TRBV5-4 with TRBJ2-2; D may be TRBD2 (5 bases). Germline V gene lookup returns CDR1 SGHNT and CDR2 YYREEE (reference sequence). The CDR3 has 15 residues. Between the trimmed V and J ends, which lost 0 bases and 0 bases, there was a span of 6 bases. CDR3 DNA: TGTGCCAGCAGCTTGGCCGGGGCGAACACCGGGGAGCTGTTTTTT. Encoded protein: CASSLAGANTGELFF.